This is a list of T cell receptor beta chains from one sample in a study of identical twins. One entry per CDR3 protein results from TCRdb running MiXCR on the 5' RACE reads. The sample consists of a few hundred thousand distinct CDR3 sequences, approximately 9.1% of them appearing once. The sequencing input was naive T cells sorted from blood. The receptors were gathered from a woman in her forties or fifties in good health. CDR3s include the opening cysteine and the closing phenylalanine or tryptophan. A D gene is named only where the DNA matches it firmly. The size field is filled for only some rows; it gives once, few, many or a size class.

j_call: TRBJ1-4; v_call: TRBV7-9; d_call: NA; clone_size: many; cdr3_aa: CASSLAGDWTSTNEKLFF; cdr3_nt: TGTGCCAGCAGCTTAGCGGGGGATTGGACTTCCACTAATGAAAAACTGTTTTTT
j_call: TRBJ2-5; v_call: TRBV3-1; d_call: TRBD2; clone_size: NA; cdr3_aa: CASSNLAGAQETQYF; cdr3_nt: TGTGCCAGCAGCAACCTAGCGGGAGCCCAAGAGACCCAGTACTTC
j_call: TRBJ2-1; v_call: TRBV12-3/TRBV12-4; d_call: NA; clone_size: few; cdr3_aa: CAISTRISDEQFF; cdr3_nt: TGTGCCATCTCGACTAGAATATCCGATGAGCAGTTCTTC
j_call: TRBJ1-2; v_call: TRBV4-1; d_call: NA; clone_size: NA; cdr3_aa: CASSQGTYYGYTF; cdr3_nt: TGCGCCAGCAGCCAAGGCACCTACTATGGCTACACCTTC
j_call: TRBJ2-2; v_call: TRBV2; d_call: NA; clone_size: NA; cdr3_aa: CASRLRSQGTYGELFF; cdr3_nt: TGTGCCAGCAGGCTCCGGTCCCAAGGGACTTACGGGGAGCTGTTTTTT
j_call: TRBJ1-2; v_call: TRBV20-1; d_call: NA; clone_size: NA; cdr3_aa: CSARGGPQANYGYTF; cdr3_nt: TGCAGTGCTAGAGGGGGTCCACAAGCTAACTATGGCTACACCTTC
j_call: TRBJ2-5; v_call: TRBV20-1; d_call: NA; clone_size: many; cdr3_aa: CSATGGERGLKTQYF; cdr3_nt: TGCAGTGCTACTGGGGGCGAGCGGGGACTTAAGACCCAGTACTTC
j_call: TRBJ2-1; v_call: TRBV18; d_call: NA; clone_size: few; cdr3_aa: CASSLTLTVNNEQFF; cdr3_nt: TGTGCCAGCTCCCTAACTTTGACAGTCAACAATGAGCAGTTCTTC
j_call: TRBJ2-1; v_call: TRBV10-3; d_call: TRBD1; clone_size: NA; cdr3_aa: CATLTLDRGNEQFF; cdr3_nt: TGTGCCACCCTTACTCTCGACAGGGGGAATGAGCAGTTCTTC
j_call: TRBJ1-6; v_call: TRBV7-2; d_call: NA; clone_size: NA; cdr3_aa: CASSHGGNSPLHF; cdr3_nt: TGTGCCAGCAGCCACGGGGGTAATTCACCCCTCCACTTT
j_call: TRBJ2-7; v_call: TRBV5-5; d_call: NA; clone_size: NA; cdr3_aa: CASGREGYEQYF; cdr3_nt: TGTGCCAGCGGCAGGGAAGGCTACGAGCAGTACTTC
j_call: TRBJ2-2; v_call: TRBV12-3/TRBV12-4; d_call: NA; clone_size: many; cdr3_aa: CASSLSGDTGELFF; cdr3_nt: TGTGCCAGCAGTTTGTCGGGAGACACCGGGGAGCTGTTTTTT
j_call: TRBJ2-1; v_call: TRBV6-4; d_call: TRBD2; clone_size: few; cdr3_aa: CASSEGLAGANEQFF; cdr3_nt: TGTGCCAGCAGTGAGGGACTAGCGGGAGCTAATGAGCAGTTCTTC
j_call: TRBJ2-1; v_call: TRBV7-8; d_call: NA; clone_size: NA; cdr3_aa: CASSLRRHQFF; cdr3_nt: TGTGCCAGCAGCTTAAGGAGACACCAGTTCTTC
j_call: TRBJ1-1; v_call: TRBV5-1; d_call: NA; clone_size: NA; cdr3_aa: CASSLFARQGNTEAFF; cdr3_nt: TGCGCCAGCAGCTTGTTCGCCCGTCAGGGGAACACTGAAGCTTTCTTT
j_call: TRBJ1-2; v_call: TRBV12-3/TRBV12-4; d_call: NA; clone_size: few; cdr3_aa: CASSPSMGYTF; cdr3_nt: TGTGCCAGCAGTCCTAGTATGGGCTACACCTTC
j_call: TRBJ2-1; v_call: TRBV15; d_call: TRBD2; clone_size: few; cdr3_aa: CATSRDRREGPIEQFF; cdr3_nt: TGTGCCACCAGCAGAGATAGGCGGGAGGGCCCGATTGAGCAGTTCTTC
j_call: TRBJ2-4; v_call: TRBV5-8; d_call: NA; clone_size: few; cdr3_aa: CASSLGIGLENIQYF; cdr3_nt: TGTGCCAGCAGCTTGGGTATAGGTTTGGAAAACATTCAGTACTTC
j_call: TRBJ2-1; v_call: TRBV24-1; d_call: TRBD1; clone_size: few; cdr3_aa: CATSDRARGEQFF; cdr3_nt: TGTGCCACCAGTGACCGGGCCAGGGGGGAGCAGTTCTTC
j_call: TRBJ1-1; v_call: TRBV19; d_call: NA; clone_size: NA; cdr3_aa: CASSELVSEAFF; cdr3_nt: TGTGCCAGTAGTGAGTTGGTCTCTGAAGCTTTCTTT
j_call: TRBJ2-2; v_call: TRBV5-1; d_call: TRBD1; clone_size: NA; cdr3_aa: CASSPGTDLAGELFF; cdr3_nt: TGCGCCAGCAGCCCCGGGACAGATTTGGCCGGGGAGCTGTTTTTT
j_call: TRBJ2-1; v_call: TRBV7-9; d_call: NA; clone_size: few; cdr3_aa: CASSPQEREPHNEQFF; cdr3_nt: TGTGCCAGCAGCCCCCAGGAGCGTGAGCCCCACAATGAGCAGTTCTTC
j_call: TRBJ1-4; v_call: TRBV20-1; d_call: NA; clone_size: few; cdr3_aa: CSARDGTNEKLFF; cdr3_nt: TGCAGTGCTAGAGACGGGACTAATGAAAAACTGTTTTTT
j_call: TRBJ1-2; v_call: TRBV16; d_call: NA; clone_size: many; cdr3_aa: CASSRAPSNYGYTF; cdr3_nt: TGTGCCAGCAGCCGCGCCCCCTCGAACTATGGCTACACCTTC
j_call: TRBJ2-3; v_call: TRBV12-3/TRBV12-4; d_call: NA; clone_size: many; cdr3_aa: CASSLDGSGADTQYF; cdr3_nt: TGTGCCAGCAGTTTGGACGGGAGTGGGGCCGATACGCAGTATTTT
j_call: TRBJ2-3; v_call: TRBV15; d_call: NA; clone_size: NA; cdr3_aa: CATSRGLGEFLRAQYF; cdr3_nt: TGTGCCACCAGCAGAGGTTTAGGAGAATTCCTAAGAGCGCAGTATTTT
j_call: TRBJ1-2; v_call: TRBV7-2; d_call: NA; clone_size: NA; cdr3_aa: CASSLGGLDYGYTF; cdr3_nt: TGTGCCAGCAGCTTAGGAGGATTGGACTATGGCTACACCTTC
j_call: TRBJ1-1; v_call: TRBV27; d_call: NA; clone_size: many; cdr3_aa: CASARNTEAFF; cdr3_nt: TGTGCCAGTGCCAGGAACACTGAAGCTTTCTTT
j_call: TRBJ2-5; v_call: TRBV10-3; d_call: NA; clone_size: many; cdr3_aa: CAISDEETQYF; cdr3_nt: TGTGCCATCAGTGATGAGGAGACCCAGTACTTC
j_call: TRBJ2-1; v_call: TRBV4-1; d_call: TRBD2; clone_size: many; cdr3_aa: CASSLSPTSGSSYNEQFF; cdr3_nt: TGCGCCAGCAGCCTTTCACCGACTAGCGGGAGCTCCTACAATGAGCAGTTCTTC
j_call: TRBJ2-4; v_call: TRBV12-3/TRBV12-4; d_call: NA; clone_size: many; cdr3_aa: CASSATRNIQYF; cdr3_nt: TGTGCCAGCAGTGCCACAAGAAACATTCAGTACTTC
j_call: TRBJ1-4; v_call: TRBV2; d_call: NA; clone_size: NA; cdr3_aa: CASNQANEKLFF; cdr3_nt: TGTGCCAGCAACCAGGCTAATGAAAAACTGTTTTTT